This T cell receptor (beta chain) appears in the sequencing data of a study of vaccination effects on CD4 cells after COVID-19. Within the ViraFEST assay, antigen-specific CD4+ T cells underwent expansion with viral peptide pools prior to sequencing. The culture ran for 10 days, and then CD4+ T cells were isolated. None of these healthy vaccinees had been infected with SARS-CoV-2 before vaccination. Half-medium changes using IL-2 medium occurred on days 3 and 7. Regarding this clone: Its matching antigen is unknown.

Germline loops: CDR1 SGHVS, CDR2 FNYEAQ. The CDR3 has 15 amino acids. V lost 5 bases to trimming and J lost 3 bases, with 17 bases between them. Some clones are missing from TCRdb's copy, which holds only in-frame ones; the method was immunoSEQ multiplex PCR. In the table there are under 25,000 clones, 73% of which are singletons. Overall study results and limits: Sampling in the study covered few convalescent patients and included no early post-infection timepoints. Pronounced clonal contraction occurred in clones induced by infection and by vaccine late after vaccination.

The TCR originated in a human donor who received a COVID-19 vaccine. This sample comprised CD4+ T cells from PBMCs cultured with SARS-CoV-2 spike peptides, obtained before COVID-19 vaccination. V is TRBV7-6 and J is TRBJ2-7; D tentatively fits TRBD1 or TRBD2 (5 bases each). The CDR3 spells CASSPTGPNLYEQYF. The CDR3 DNA reads TGTGCCAGCAGCCCCACGGGACCTAATCTCTACGAGCAGTACTTC.